This T cell receptor beta chain is drawn from a study of brain T cells in children with intractable seizures. The repertoire was sequenced with immunoSEQ multiplex PCR; TCRdb's copy has only in-frame clones and lacks some. Of 110,000 or so clones in the sample, approximately 94% are singletons; the top ten hold around 4.1%. Surgery cases with the highest brain T cell transcript signatures were chosen for sequencing. Germline CDR1 is SGDLS and CDR2 is YYNGEE. The V end was cut by 0 bases, the J end by 5 bases, with 15 bases between. There are 15 residues in the CDR3. This clonotype originated in a boy in the first two years of life with hemimegalencephaly and intractable seizures. The source material was peripheral blood, sampled at surgery. The J gene is TRBJ2-7, the V gene TRBV9; a possible D gene is TRBD2 (5 bases). CDR3 DNA sequence: TGTGCCAGCAGCGTAGTGGCGGGTGGCTTTGACGAGCAGTACTTC. This sequence encodes CASSVVAGGFDEQYF.